This entry lists 8 T cell receptor beta chains sequenced from one sample in a study of T-cell memory formation after mild COVID-19. TCRdb used MiXCR to reprocess the 5' RACE reads, holding one entry per CDR3 protein. The sample holds hundreds of thousands of distinct CDR3 sequences, about an eighth seen once. The sequenced sample was PBMCs or a T cell subset sorted from them (not recorded which). These receptors came from a man aged 18 to 29 who had mild COVID-19 (a few samples of this study predate the infection). Cell type and time point are not known.

This clonotype was seen a few times. J is TRBJ2-1 and V is TRBV7-6; D is unresolved. The V end lost 4 bases, the J end lost 12 bases, and 16 bases lay between the germline ends. The CDR3 consists of 13 residues. Germline V lookup: CDR1 SGHVS, CDR2 FNYEAQ. CDR3 residues: CASSSGETLWQFF. CDR3 DNA: TGTGCCAGCAGCTCTGGCGAGACCTTGTGGCAGTTCTTC.

The J gene is TRBJ1-2, the V gene TRBV25-1; perhaps TRBD1 as D (6 bases). The CDR3 has 15 amino acids. Trimming shortened V by 6 bases and J by 4 bases, and 18 bases separated the two germline ends. In germline, CDR1 is MGHDK, CDR2 SYGVNS. CDR3: CASSASGVTLYGYTF. For the CDR3, the DNA is TGTGCCAGCAGCGCCTCAGGGGTCACACTCTATGGCTACACCTTC.

This clonotype has more than one count but fewer than ten. The rearrangement joins TRBV5-1 to TRBJ2-1; 10 bases are shared with TRBD1. In germline, CDR1 is SGHRS, CDR2 YFSETQ. V lost 0 bases to trimming and J lost 10 bases; unmatched junction nucleotides: 10. The CDR3 is 16 residues long. This chain's CDR3 is CASSLASGTGVREQFF. CDR3 coding DNA: TGCGCCAGCAGCTTGGCATCGGGGACAGGGGTTCGGGAGCAGTTCTTC.

This clonotype has more than one count but fewer than ten. The chain combines TRBV6-1 with TRBJ2-5, with D maybe TRBD2 (5 bases). Germline CDR1 is MNHNS and CDR2 is SASEGT. Trimming pared 6 bases from V and 5 bases from J, leaving 19 bases between. The CDR3 covers 15 residues. The CDR3 region is CASRAGRGVWETQYF. The CDR3 bases are TGTGCCAGCAGAGCCGGACGGGGAGTTTGGGAGACCCAGTACTTC.

The V gene is TRBV7-2, the J gene TRBJ1-2; perhaps TRBD1 as D (5 bases). The germline V gene has CDR1 SGHTA and CDR2 FQGNSA. Trimming shortened V by 5 bases and J by 13 bases, and 20 bases separated the two germline ends. This CDR3 is built from 13 residues. This CDR3 reads CASSLGQGRVVTF. CDR3 bases: TGTGCCAGCAGCCTGGGGCAGGGCCGTGTTGTCACCTTC. Full variable domain (missing parts from reference TRBV7-2 and TRBJ1-2): GAGVSQSPSNKVTEKGKDVELRCDPISGHTALYWYRQSLGQGLEFLIYFQGNSAPDKSGLPSDRFSAERTGGSVSTLTIQRTQQEDSAVYLCASSLGQGRVVTFGSGTRLTVV.

CDR3 region: CASSVVNEQFF. CDR3 in DNA: TGTGCCAGCAGTGTAGTAAATGAGCAGTTCTTC. The gene calls are TRBV2 and TRBJ2-1, with D unresolved. The V gene's germline CDR1 is SNHLY and CDR2 FYNNEI. CDR3 length: 11 residues. Trimming cost V 4 bases and J 7 bases, with 5 bases left between them. Combining the CDR3 with reference TRBV2 and TRBJ2-1 gives the whole variable domain EPEVTQTPSHQVTQMGQEVILRCVPISNHLYFYWYRQILGQKVEFLVSFYNNEISEKSEIFDDQFSVERPDGSNFTLKIRSTKLEDSAMYFCASSVVNEQFFGPGTRLTVL.

This clonotype occurred a few times. V usage is TRBV28 and J usage is TRBJ2-7; the D is unclear. V dropped 5 bases and J dropped 3 bases, with 5 bases sitting between them. Germline CDR1 reads MDHEN; CDR2 reads SYDVKM. This CDR3 has 11 amino acids. The CDR3 loop reads CASSGSYEQYV. Here the CDR3 DNA reads TGTGCCAGCAGTGGCAGCTACGAGCAGTACGTC.

The chain combines TRBV5-5 with TRBJ2-7; the match to TRBD1 covers 7 bases. The V gene's germline CDR1 is SGHKS and CDR2 YYEKEE (reference sequence). The CDR3 is 18 residues long. The V gene end was trimmed by 4 bases and the J gene end by 4 bases; junction bases not matched to a gene: 20. CDR3 residues: CASSRGGTAPQVRYEQYV. CDR3 nucleotides: TGTGCCAGCAGCCGAGGTGGGACAGCCCCCCAGGTAAGGTACGAGCAGTACGTC.